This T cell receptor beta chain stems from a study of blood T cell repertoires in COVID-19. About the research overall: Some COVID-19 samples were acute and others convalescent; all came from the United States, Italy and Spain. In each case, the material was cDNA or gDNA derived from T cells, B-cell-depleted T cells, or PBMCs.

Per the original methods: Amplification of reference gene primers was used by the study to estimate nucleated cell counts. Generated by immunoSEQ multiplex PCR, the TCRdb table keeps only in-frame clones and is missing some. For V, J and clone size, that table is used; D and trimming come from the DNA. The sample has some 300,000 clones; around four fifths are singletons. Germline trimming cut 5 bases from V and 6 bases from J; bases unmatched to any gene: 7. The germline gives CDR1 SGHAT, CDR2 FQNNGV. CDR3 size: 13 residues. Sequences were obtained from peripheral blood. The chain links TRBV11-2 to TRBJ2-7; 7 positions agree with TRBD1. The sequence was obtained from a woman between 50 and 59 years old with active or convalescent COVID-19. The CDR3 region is CASSLIPGGEQYF. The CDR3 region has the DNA TGTGCCAGCAGCCTCATCCCAGGGGGCGAGCAGTACTTC.